This T cell receptor (beta chain) was profiled in a study of T cell responses to AZD1222 COVID-19 vaccine. General study results and limits: Sampled repertoires all dated from after the peak T cell response. Donors were largely white British and mainly female; clonal diversity was possibly underestimated. Spike-specific TCR breadth and depth rose after two AZD1222 doses.

The protocol was immunoSEQ multiplex PCR, while the TCRdb copy is restricted to in-frame clones and leaves out a portion. The table includes 130,000 to 150,000 clones, 88% detected once. Comments on this clone: Its antigen is undetermined.

The V and J ends lost 6 bases and 10 bases respectively, with 19 bases between them. The CDR3 runs to 15 residues. Per the germline V gene, CDR1 is SNHLY and CDR2 is FYNNEI. This clonotype was obtained from an adult who received the MenACWY meningococcal vaccine as a control. The J gene is TRBJ1-6, the V gene TRBV2; D unresolved. Sequenced material: peripheral blood, taken 28 days after the second dose of the MenACWY control vaccine. The CDR3 region is CASRARLGPGSPLHF. The DNA of the CDR3 is TGTGCCAGCAGGGCGAGACTGGGCCCGGGCTCACCCCTCCACTTT.